This entry features one T cell receptor beta chain sequence. The antigen it binds to is not known. No base quality information exists; no much larger clone differs at one position. The method behind the library was the immunoSEQ multiplex PCR assay. In the source study's methods: A statistical classification framework was developed to diagnose cytomegalovirus status using the catalog of TCR beta chain sequences. The clones in this table, taken by TCRdb from immuneACCESS, are in-frame only. Not every clone is retained; where verified, under half of the shortfall comes from an unresolved V gene, and the cause of the rest is unknown. V and J calls and clone size follow that table, whereas D and trimming were derived from the DNA. Counted in this sample were 55,000 to 70,000 clones; around 89% of them appeared once. Together, the top ten hold 1.7% of the sample. The donors belonged to the validation cohort of about 120 subjects, which was separate from the approximately 700-subject first cohort.

The junction shows trimming of 3 bases on V and 4 bases on J, plus 4 bases between the germline ends. From the cysteine through the phenylalanine, the CDR3 covers 13 amino acids. The entry retains the CDR3 DNA only, 39 bases that are in frame from base 1. The germline V gene (reference sequence) supplies CDR1 LNHDA and CDR2 SQIVND. The data were obtained in a study of cytomegalovirus exposure and HLA in healthy donors (dated by TCRdb to about 2017). Context from the whole study: The 650 to 800 repertoires of the first cohort and the 120 validation repertoires were produced on the same platform, according to a later analysis. The aim of the study was to test whether cataloging public T cell receptors could identify signatures of past pathogen exposure. A separate validation cohort of some 130 different subjects was used in addition to the 666-subject first cohort. To predict cytomegalovirus infection status, the study combined high-throughput TCR immunosequencing, statistical association of individual TCRs with disease status, and machine learning.

General conclusions and limits of the study: The authors suggested that the approach could potentially be generalized to other disease states and immunological phenotypes. In the study, some 160 TCR beta chains were listed as associated with cytomegalovirus. Of the cluster scores, 90% to 95% were above 0 in a later analysis, which found that TCRs clustered in the first cohort also tended to co-occur in the 95 to 150 validation repertoires. Across donors, most TCR sequences were observed very rarely, whereas some public TCRs were present in many individuals. Three of the identified cytomegalovirus-associated TCR beta chains were confirmed in vitro to be specific for cytomegalovirus antigens. A later analysis lacked HLA typing for the validation cohort, so it scored co-occurrence in that cohort across all 120 or so repertoires. Cytomegalovirus status was reported to be diagnosed by the classifier with high specificity and sensitivity in both the original and validation cohorts.

This sequence uses TRBV19 and TRBJ2-6, with no reliable assignment of the D segment. Sequenced: PBMCs. The clonotype comes from a woman younger than 30 in good health and CMV-seronegative. The DNA sequence follows: TGTGCCAGTAGTATCTCCGGGGCCAACGTCCTGACTTTC. Translation gives CASSISGANVLTF. Outside the CDR3, residues come from the reference TRBV19 and TRBJ2-6 proteins, so the full variable domain is: DGGITQSPKYLFRKEGQNVTLSCEQNLNHDAMYWYRQDPGQGLRLIYYSQIVNDFQKGDIAEGYSVSREKKESFPLTVTSAQKNPTAFYLCASSISGANVLTFGAGSRLTVL.